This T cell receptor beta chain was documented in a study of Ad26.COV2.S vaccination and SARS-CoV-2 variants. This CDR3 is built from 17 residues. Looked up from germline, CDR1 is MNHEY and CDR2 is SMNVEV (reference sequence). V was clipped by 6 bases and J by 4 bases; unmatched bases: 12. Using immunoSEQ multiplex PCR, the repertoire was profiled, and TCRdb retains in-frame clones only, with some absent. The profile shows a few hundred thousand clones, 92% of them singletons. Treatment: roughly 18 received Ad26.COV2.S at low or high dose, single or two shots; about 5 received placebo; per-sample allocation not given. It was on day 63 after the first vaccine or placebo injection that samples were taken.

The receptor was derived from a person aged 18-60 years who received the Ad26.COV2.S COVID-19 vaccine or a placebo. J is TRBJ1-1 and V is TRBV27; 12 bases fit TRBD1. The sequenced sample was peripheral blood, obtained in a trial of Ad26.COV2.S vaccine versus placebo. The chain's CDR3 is CASRRGTGGPSGTEAFF. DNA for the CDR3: TGTGCCAGCAGAAGAGGGACAGGGGGCCCCTCGGGCACTGAAGCTTTCTTT.